The rows below give T cell receptor beta chains drawn from one sample of a study of technical replicates of blood from a few donors. Repertoires were generated with immunoSEQ multiplex PCR, while TCRdb's copy carries only in-frame clones and drops some. The table has about 15,000 clones, approximately 88% seen once. The material sequenced was PBMCs. These TCRs come from a human donor in good health. CDR3s include the opening cysteine and the closing phenylalanine or tryptophan. The order of the fields is V gene, D gene, J gene, clone size, CDR3 DNA, CDR3 protein. The D gene is left open where the match is weak. Clone size is shown for a subset of rows, as once, few, many or a class of expanded clone.

V: TRBV18; D: TRBD1; J: TRBJ2-3; size: NA; DNA: TGTGCCAGCTGGGGACCGGGACAGACCCCCAGTGGCACAGATACGCAGTATTTT; CDR3: CASWGPGQTPSGTDTQYF
V: TRBV27; D: NA; J: TRBJ2-7; size: NA; DNA: TGTGCCAGCTATACTAGCAGCTACGAGCAGTACTTC; CDR3: CASYTSSYEQYF
V: TRBV5-6; D: TRBD1; J: TRBJ1-5; size: NA; DNA: TGTGCCAGCAGCTCCGGGACAGGGGTCAATCAGCCCCAGCATTTT; CDR3: CASSSGTGVNQPQHF
V: TRBV28; D: NA; J: TRBJ2-3; size: NA; DNA: TGTGCCAGCAGCCGAACGGCAGGCACAAGCACAGATACGCAGTATTTT; CDR3: CASSRTAGTSTDTQYF
V: TRBV10-2; D: TRBD2; J: TRBJ2-1; size: NA; DNA: TGCGCCAGCAGTGCTACTAGCGGATACAATGAGCAGTTCTTC; CDR3: CASSATSGYNEQFF
V: TRBV10-1; D: NA; J: TRBJ1-2; size: NA; DNA: TGCGCCAGCGTCGGCAGGAATGGCTACACCTTC; CDR3: CASVGRNGYTF
V: TRBV2; D: TRBD2; J: TRBJ2-7; size: NA; DNA: TGTGCCAGCAGTGGCCGGGAGGCGGGGCACGAGCAGTACTTC; CDR3: CASSGREAGHEQYF
V: TRBV10-2; D: NA; J: TRBJ2-1; size: NA; DNA: TGCGCCAGCAGTGAGGGGGCAGATGGGGATGAGCAGTTCTTC; CDR3: CASSEGADGDEQFF
V: TRBV29-1; D: NA; J: TRBJ1-1; size: NA; DNA: TGCAGCGCCCGCGGATTGAACACTGAAGCTTTCTTT; CDR3: CSARGLNTEAFF
V: TRBV11-3; D: NA; J: TRBJ2-7; size: NA; DNA: TGTGCCAGCAGGGACTGGGAATCCTACGAGCAGTACTTC; CDR3: CASRDWESYEQYF
V: TRBV2; D: NA; J: TRBJ2-5; size: NA; DNA: TGTGCCAGCAGTGAACGACTTGGTCAAGAGACCCAGTACTTC; CDR3: CASSERLGQETQYF
V: TRBV18; D: NA; J: TRBJ1-3; size: NA; DNA: TGTGCCAGCTGGGAGGGAGCCTCTGGAAACACCATATATTTT; CDR3: CASWEGASGNTIYF
V: TRBV7-6; D: TRBD1; J: TRBJ1-1; size: few; DNA: TGTGCCAGCAGCTCACAGGGGGACACTGAAGCTTTCTTT; CDR3: CASSSQGDTEAFF
V: TRBV28; D: NA; J: TRBJ2-3; size: NA; DNA: TGTGCTTCGGGGGAAGGGAGCACAGATACGCAGTATTTT; CDR3: CASGEGSTDTQYF
V: TRBV6-1; D: TRBD1; J: TRBJ2-1; size: once; DNA: TGTGCCAGCACCAGGACAGGGGCAGGCTATGAGCAGTTCTTC; CDR3: CASTRTGAGYEQFF
V: TRBV28; D: NA; J: TRBJ1-2; size: NA; DNA: TGTGCCAGCAGTTTTGACAGCCTTTTATCTAGTAGACCCTACACCTTC; CDR3: CASSFDSLLSSRPYTF
V: TRBV19; D: TRBD1; J: TRBJ2-7; size: NA; DNA: TGTGCCAGTAGTATAGCGGGACAGGGTTACGAGCAGTACTTC; CDR3: CASSIAGQGYEQYF